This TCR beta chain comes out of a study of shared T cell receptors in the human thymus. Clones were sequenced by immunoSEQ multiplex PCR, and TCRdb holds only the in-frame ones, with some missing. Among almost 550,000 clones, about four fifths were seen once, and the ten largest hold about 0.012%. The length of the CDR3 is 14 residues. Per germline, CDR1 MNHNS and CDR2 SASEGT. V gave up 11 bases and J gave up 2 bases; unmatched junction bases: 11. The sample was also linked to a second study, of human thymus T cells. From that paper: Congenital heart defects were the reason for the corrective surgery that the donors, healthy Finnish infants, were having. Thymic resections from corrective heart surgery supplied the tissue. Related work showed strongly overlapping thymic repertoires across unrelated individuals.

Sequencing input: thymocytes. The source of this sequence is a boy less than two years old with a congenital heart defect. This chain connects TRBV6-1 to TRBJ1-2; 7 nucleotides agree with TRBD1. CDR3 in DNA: TGTGCCGGACGGGACAGCAACTACAACTATGGCTACACCTTC. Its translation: CAGRDSNYNYGYTF.